This T cell receptor (beta chain) is drawn from a study of neoadjuvant anti-PD-1 for oral cavity cancer. Across the study: Around day 43, patients without progression received a fourth nivolumab dose before surgery.

The data were produced by immunoSEQ multiplex PCR, yet TCRdb's version contains in-frame clones alone and is incomplete. The table shows 60,000 to 75,000 clones, with 65% to 85% occurring only once. Blood cells were analyzed directly, without culture or expansion. CDR1 and CDR2 from the germline V gene are SGHTA and FQGNSA. CDR3 length equals 14 residues. The germline V and J ends were trimmed by 2 bases and 9 bases, with 13 bases remaining between them. The count of this clone is one. Its antigen is not known. Study-wide results and limits: Higher pretreatment blood Treg/Th17 ratios correlated with higher pretreatment blood and lower post-treatment tumor TCRbeta clonality.

The rearrangement links TRBV7-2 to TRBJ2-2; D possibly corresponds to TRBD1 (5 bases). This clonotype originated in a person aged 35 to 85 with oral cavity squamous cell carcinoma. Sample: PBMCs, taken before nivolumab (anti-PD-1) treatment. The CDR3, as DNA: TGTGCCAGCAGCTTAAGGGGCCCCCCCCGGGAGCTGTTTTTT. Protein: CASSLRGPPRELFF.